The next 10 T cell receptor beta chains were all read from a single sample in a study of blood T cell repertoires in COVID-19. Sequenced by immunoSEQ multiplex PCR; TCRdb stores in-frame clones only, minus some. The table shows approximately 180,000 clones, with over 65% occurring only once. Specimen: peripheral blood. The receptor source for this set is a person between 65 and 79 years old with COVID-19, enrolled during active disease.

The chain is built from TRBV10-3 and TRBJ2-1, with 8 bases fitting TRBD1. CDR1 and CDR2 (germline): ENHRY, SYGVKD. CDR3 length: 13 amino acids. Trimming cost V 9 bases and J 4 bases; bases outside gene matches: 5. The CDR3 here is CAMGQEYYNEQFF. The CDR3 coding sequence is TGTGCCATGGGACAGGAATATTACAATGAGCAGTTCTTC.

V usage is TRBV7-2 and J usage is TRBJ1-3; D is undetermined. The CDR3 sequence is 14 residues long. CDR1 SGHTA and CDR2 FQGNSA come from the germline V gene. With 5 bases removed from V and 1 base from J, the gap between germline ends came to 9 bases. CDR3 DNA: TGTGCCAGCAGCCGGCGGGGTTCTGGAAACACCATATATTTT. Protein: CASSRRGSGNTIYF.

The CDR3 coding sequence is TGCGCCAGCAGCCCGGACATTGGGGTTCAGTACAATGAGCAGTTCTTC. Amino acid sequence: CASSPDIGVQYNEQFF. The chain is built from TRBV4-1 and TRBJ2-1, with D possibly TRBD1 on 5 matching bases. The V gene's germline CDR1 is MGHRA and CDR2 YSYEKL. The V end was cut by 4 bases, the J end by 4 bases, with 17 bases between. CDR3 length: 16 residues.

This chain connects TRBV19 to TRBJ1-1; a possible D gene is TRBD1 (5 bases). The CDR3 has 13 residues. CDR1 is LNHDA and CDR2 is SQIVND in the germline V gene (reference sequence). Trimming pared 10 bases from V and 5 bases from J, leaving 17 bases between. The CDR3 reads CATVGGARTEAFF. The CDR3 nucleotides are TGTGCCACCGTGGGAGGGGCCAGGACTGAAGCTTTCTTT.

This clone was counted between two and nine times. CDR3 sequence: CASSNGQGGNEQFF. CDR3 DNA sequence: TGTGCCAGCAGCAACGGACAGGGGGGGAATGAGCAGTTCTTC. The chain uses TRBV13 and TRBJ2-1; 10 nucleotides agree with TRBD1. Germline CDR1 and CDR2: PRHDT and FYEKMQ (reference sequence). The CDR3 is 14 residues long. Trimming at V came to 5 bases and at J to 7 bases, leaving 5 bases not matched to a gene.

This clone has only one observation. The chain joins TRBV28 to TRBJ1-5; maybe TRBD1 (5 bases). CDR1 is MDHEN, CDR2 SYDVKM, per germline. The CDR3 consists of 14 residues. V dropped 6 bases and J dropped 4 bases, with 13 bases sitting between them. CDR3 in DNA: TGTGCCAGCAGAAATACGGGGGGGAATCAGCCCCAGCATTTT. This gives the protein CASRNTGGNQPQHF.

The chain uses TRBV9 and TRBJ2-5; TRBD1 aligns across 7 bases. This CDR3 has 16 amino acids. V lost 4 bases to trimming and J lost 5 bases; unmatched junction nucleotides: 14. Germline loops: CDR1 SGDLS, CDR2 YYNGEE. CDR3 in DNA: TGTGCCAGCAGCCCCCACCCAACAGGGGCTTTGGAGACCCAGTACTTC. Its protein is CASSPHPTGALETQYF. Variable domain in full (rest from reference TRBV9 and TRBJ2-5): DSGVTQTPKHLITATGQRVTLRCSPRSGDLSVYWYQQSLDQGLQFLIQYYNGEERAKGNILERFSAQQFPDLHSELNLSSLELGDSALYFCASSPHPTGALETQYFGPGTRLLVL.

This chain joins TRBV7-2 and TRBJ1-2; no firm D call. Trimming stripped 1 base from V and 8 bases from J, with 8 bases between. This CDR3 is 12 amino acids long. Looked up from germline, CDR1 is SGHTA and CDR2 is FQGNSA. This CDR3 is CASSLGGLGYTF. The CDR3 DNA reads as TGTGCCAGCAGCTTAGGCGGGCTCGGCTACACCTTC.

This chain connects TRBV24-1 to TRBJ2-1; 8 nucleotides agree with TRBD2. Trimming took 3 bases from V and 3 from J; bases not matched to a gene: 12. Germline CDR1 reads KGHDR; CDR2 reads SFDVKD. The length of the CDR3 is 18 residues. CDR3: CATSDPYTGTRVYNEQFF. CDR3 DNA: TGTGCCACCAGTGATCCCTATACCGGGACTAGAGTCTACAATGAGCAGTTCTTC.

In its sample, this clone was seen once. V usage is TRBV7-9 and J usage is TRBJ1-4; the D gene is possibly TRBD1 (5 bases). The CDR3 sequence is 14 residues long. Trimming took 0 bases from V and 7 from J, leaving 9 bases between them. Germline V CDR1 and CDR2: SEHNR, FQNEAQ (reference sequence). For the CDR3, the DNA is TGTGCCAGCAGCTTAGCGGCGGACATTGAAAAACTGTTTTTT. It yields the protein CASSLAADIEKLFF.